This T cell receptor (beta chain) is from a study of blood T cell repertoires in COVID-19. The overall study: Samples taken during acute and convalescent COVID-19 were collected in the United States, Italy and Spain. Nucleic acid was either cDNA or gDNA, and it came from T cells, B-cell-depleted T cells, or PBMCs.

The table came from immunoSEQ multiplex PCR; TCRdb's copy has only in-frame clones and leaves some out. The sample consists of about 200,000 clones, roughly 80% of them appearing once. Germline V gives CDR1 KGHDR, CDR2 SFDVKD. The CDR3 sequence is 11 residues long. V gave up 7 bases and J gave up 7 bases, with 9 bases separating them. The sample taken for sequencing was peripheral blood. This TCR derives from a man aged 45-60 years who had recovered from COVID-19. This rearrangement joins TRBV24-1 to TRBJ1-1, with D perhaps TRBD1 (6 bases). The CDR3 loop reads CATSEGVEAFF. The CDR3 DNA is TGTGCCACCAGCGAGGGGGTTGAAGCTTTCTTT.